This TCR beta chain was profiled in a study of T cell responses to AZD1222 COVID-19 vaccine. As for the study in general: Researchers grouped second doses given at about 4 or about 12 weeks into one pool. Study results and limitations: Only after the peak T cell response were repertoires sampled. A mostly white British donor set with more females was recruited, and clonal diversity was possibly underestimated.

Clones were sequenced by immunoSEQ multiplex PCR, and TCRdb holds only the in-frame ones, with some missing. The sample gives roughly 130,000 clones, 88% of which show up once; about 7.9% is in the top ten. Notes on this clone: The antigen remains undetermined.

The sequenced sample was peripheral blood, obtained on day 0 of AZD1222 vaccination. The clonotype originates from an adult in good health.

CDR3 region: CASSPGPAGNEKLFF. Written as DNA, the CDR3 is TGTGCCAGCAGCCCGGGACCGGCTGGTAATGAAAAACTGTTTTTT. The rearrangement uses TRBV5-5 and TRBJ1-4, with D perhaps matching TRBD1 (5 bases). The CDR3 has 15 amino acids. V lost 4 bases to trimming and J lost 4 bases, with 14 bases between them. Germline lookup yields CDR1 SGHKS and CDR2 YYEKEE (reference sequence).